This T cell receptor beta chain was captured by sequencing in a study of post-analysis software for immune sequencing data. On the study more broadly: Relapsing-remitting, secondary progressive and progressive-relapsing multiple sclerosis were all included among the disease courses. Whole-study results and caveats: Five TRBV segments, TRBV5-6, TRBV5-1 and TRBV20-1 among them, were found more frequent in patients than controls.

Libraries were made from TCR beta cDNA, and they carried unique molecular identifiers. It was from approximately 0.91 to 9.4 million T cells that approximately 500,000 cDNA molecules came. TCRdb re-analysed the PCR reads in MiXCR, keeping a single row per CDR3 protein. Altogether fewer than 600,000 distinct CDR3 sequences are present, roughly 45% being singletons, with the ten largest covering about 12%. This clonotype has just a few counts. Antigen: not known. Losses at the gene ends were 3 bases for V and 3 bases for J; bases not matched to a gene: 4. CDR3 length: 14 amino acids. The V gene is TRBV12-3 or TRBV12-4, the J gene TRBJ2-7; 8 bases agree with TRBD2. This TCR derives from a girl between 10 and 17 years old with multiple sclerosis. The specimen was blood. The CDR3 nucleotides read TGTGCCAGCAGTTTTAGCGGGAACAACTACGAGCAGTACTTC. Translated, it gives CASSFSGNNYEQYF.